Below are 19 T cell receptor beta chains sequenced from a single sample in a study of OX40 agonist ivuxolimab in advanced cancers. Clones were read by immunoSEQ multiplex PCR, and TCRdb kept only the in-frame ones, dropping some. The sample lists tens of thousands of clones, about 89% occurring once. Specimen: CD4+ or CD8+ T cells sorted from blood, collected in a trial of the OX40 agonist ivuxolimab. These receptor sequences come from an adult with an advanced solid tumor such as melanoma, head and neck, liver or kidney cancer.

The V call is TRBV4-2, the J call TRBJ2-7; 8 bases line up with TRBD2. In germline, CDR1 is LGHNA, CDR2 YNFKEQ. V was pared by 4 bases and J by 1 base, with 6 bases of the junction left unmatched. The CDR3 spans 15 residues. In DNA, the CDR3 is TGTGCCAGCAGCCTCAGCGGGAGCGGGTCCTACGAGCAGTACTTC. Encoded protein: CASSLSGSGSYEQYF.

The rearrangement uses TRBV6-6 and TRBJ2-2; weak D call: TRBD2 (6 bases). The CDR3 has 14 residues. Between the trimmed V and J ends, which lost 9 bases and 6 bases, there was a span of 17 bases. The germline gives CDR1 MNHNY, CDR2 SVGAGI (reference sequence). The CDR3 coding sequence is TGTGCCAGTGCCCTCCTGGGGGAGGCCGGGGAGCTGTTTTTT. The encoded protein is CASALLGEAGELFF.

The chain's CDR3 is CASSPPVRANEQFF. The CDR3, as DNA: TGTGCCAGCTCACCACCGGTCAGGGCGAATGAGCAGTTCTTC. The chain has TRBV18 and TRBJ2-1, with a possible D match to TRBD1 (5 bases). The CDR3 extends over 14 amino acids. Germline CDR1 KGHSH, CDR2 LQKENI. V was shortened by 0 bases and J by 7 bases, with 10 bases between the two germline ends. The variable domain in full, with the rest retrieved from reference TRBV18 and TRBJ2-1, is NAGVMQNPRHLVRRRGQEARLRCSPMKGHSHVYWYRQLPEEGLKFMVYLQKENIIDESGMPKERFSAEFPKEGPSILRIQQVVRGDSAAYFCASSPPVRANEQFFGPGTRLTVL.

The chain combines TRBV7-9 with TRBJ1-1; 7 nucleotides align to TRBD1. Germline V gives CDR1 SEHNR, CDR2 FQNEAQ (reference sequence). The CDR3 runs to 16 residues. V was pared by 1 base and J by 5 bases, with 10 bases of the junction left unmatched. CDR3 in amino acids: CASSLVPGQRLTEAFF. The CDR3 region has the DNA TGTGCCAGCAGCTTAGTGCCGGGACAGAGATTGACTGAAGCTTTCTTT.

The gene calls are TRBV6-4 and TRBJ2-1; D not certain. The germline gives CDR1 MRHNA, CDR2 SNTAGT. This CDR3 contains 13 residues. V shed 4 bases and J shed 6 bases, with 10 bases lying between them. This CDR3 reads CASSVSRLNEQFF. CDR3 DNA: TGTGCCAGCAGTGTCTCCAGGCTCAATGAGCAGTTCTTC.

The genes are TRBV27 and TRBJ1-4; tentative D call: TRBD1 (5 bases). Per germline, CDR1 MNHEY and CDR2 SMNVEV (reference sequence). The length of the CDR3 is 13 residues. V gave up 5 bases and J gave up 6 bases, with 10 bases separating them. The CDR3 bases are TGTGCCAGCAGTCGACGGGGGGATGAAAAACTGTTTTTT. It yields the protein CASSRRGDEKLFF. The full variable domain, completed using reference TRBV27 and TRBJ1-4, is EAQVTQNPRYLITVTGKKLTVTCSQNMNHEYMSWYRQDPGLGLRQIYYSMNVEVTDKGDVPEGYKVSRKEKRNFPLILESPSPNQTSLYFCASSRRGDEKLFFGSGTQLSVL.

The gene calls are TRBV18 and TRBJ2-1; 10 bases are shared with TRBD2. Germline values: CDR1 KGHSH, CDR2 LQKENI. The trim removed 3 bases at V and 8 bases at J, leaving 7 bases unmatched. The CDR3 extends over 15 amino acids. The CDR3 DNA is TGTGCCAGCTCACCCGGACTAGCGGTTTTCGATGAGCAGTTCTTC. Translating gives CASSPGLAVFDEQFF.

This clone was seen once. The V and J genes are TRBV14 and TRBJ2-5, with no clear D. Looked up from germline, CDR1 is SGHDN and CDR2 is FVKESK. Between the trimmed V and J ends, which lost 4 bases and 5 bases, there was a span of 11 bases. This CDR3 is 13 amino acids long. CDR3 region: CASSPIHGETQYF. The DNA of the CDR3 is TGTGCCAGCAGCCCGATACACGGCGAGACCCAGTACTTC.

This clone was detected only once. The chain couples TRBV5-1 to TRBJ2-6; D remains ambiguous. This CDR3 is built from 15 residues. Between the trimmed V and J ends, which lost 4 bases and 0 bases, there was a span of 8 bases. Germline CDR1 reads SGHRS; CDR2 reads YFSETQ. The CDR3 DNA reads TGCGCCAGCAGCGCCAGTGGCTCTGGGGCCAACGTCCTGACTTTC. This sequence encodes CASSASGSGANVLTF.

This chain uses TRBV5-1 with TRBJ1-5; D perhaps matches TRBD1 (6 bases). Looked up from germline, CDR1 is SGHRS and CDR2 is YFSETQ. The ends were cut back, 0 bases at V and 6 bases at J, with 13 bases in the middle. CDR3 length: 15 amino acids. The CDR3 reads CASSLVAGGGQPQHF. In DNA, the CDR3 is TGCGCCAGCAGCTTGGTTGCGGGGGGCGGTCAGCCCCAGCATTTT.

The gene calls are TRBV9 and TRBJ2-3, with TRBD2 matching over 9 bases. Unmatched junction bases numbered 9, after V lost 0 bases and J lost 4 bases. The CDR3 runs 17 residues. CDR1 is SGDLS, CDR2 YYNGEE, per germline. This CDR3 reads CASSVGRGREGPDTQYF. In nucleotides, the CDR3 is TGTGCCAGCAGCGTAGGAAGAGGGCGGGAGGGACCAGATACGCAGTATTTT.

The rearrangement uses TRBV6-1 and TRBJ2-5; perhaps TRBD2 as D (6 bases). The ends were cut back, 3 bases at V and 5 bases at J, with 16 bases in the middle. Germline V lookup: CDR1 MNHNS, CDR2 SASEGT. This CDR3 comprises 15 residues. DNA of the CDR3: TGTGCCAGCAGTGAGGTCCCAACTAGCAGCGAGACCCAGTACTTC. Residues: CASSEVPTSSETQYF.

The chain recombines TRBV27 with TRBJ2-1; 7 bases map to TRBD2. Unmatched junction bases numbered 5, after V lost 2 bases and J lost 1 base. Germline loops: CDR1 MNHEY, CDR2 SMNVEV (reference sequence). The CDR3 sequence is 16 residues long. CDR3 sequence (DNA): TGTGCCAGCAGTTTAACCGGGGGGTGGTCCTACAATGAGCAGTTCTTC. Its protein product is CASSLTGGWSYNEQFF.

This rearrangement joins TRBV19 to TRBJ2-1; 9 nucleotides agree with TRBD2. Per germline, CDR1 LNHDA and CDR2 SQIVND (reference sequence). The CDR3 is made up of 18 amino acids. Losses at the gene ends were 5 bases for V and 0 bases for J; bases not matched to a gene: 11. The CDR3 loop reads CASSWGLAEVSSYNEQFF. Here the CDR3 DNA reads TGTGCCAGTAGTTGGGGACTAGCCGAGGTGAGCTCCTACAATGAGCAGTTCTTC.

V usage is TRBV7-9 and J usage is TRBJ2-7; 10 nucleotides line up with TRBD1. Trimming at V came to 4 bases and at J to 4 bases, leaving 4 bases not matched to a gene. The germline V gene encodes CDR1 SEHNR and CDR2 FQNEAQ (reference sequence). The CDR3 extends over 14 amino acids. DNA for the CDR3: TGTGCCAGCAGCTCCGACAGGGGGCGGTACGAGCAGTACTTC. This sequence encodes CASSSDRGRYEQYF.

The V gene is TRBV5-5, the J gene TRBJ2-6; D is possibly TRBD1 (5 bases). V shed 3 bases and J shed 0 bases, with 7 bases lying between them. The germline V gene encodes CDR1 SGHKS and CDR2 YYEKEE (reference sequence). The CDR3 loop spans 15 amino acids. The CDR3 sequence is CASSSTGSGANVLTF. The CDR3 coding sequence is TGTGCCAGCAGCTCTACAGGCTCTGGGGCCAACGTCCTGACTTTC.

V is TRBV11-3 and J is TRBJ2-1; 14 bases match TRBD2. Germline V gene data show CDR1 as SGHNT and CDR2 as YENEEA. CDR3 size: 16 residues. J lost 8 bases, V lost 4 bases, and 7 bases had no gene match. The CDR3 loop is CASSSPGLAGDHEQFF. DNA of the CDR3: TGTGCCAGCAGCTCACCGGGACTAGCGGGAGACCATGAGCAGTTCTTC. The entire variable domain, with the rest obtained from reference TRBV11-3 and TRBJ2-1, is as follows: EAGVVQSPRYKIIEKKQPVAFWCNPISGHNTLYWYLQNLGQGPELLIRYENEEAVDDSQLPKDRFSAERLKGVDSTLKIQPAELGDSAVYLCASSSPGLAGDHEQFFGPGTRLTVL.

The chain joins TRBV7-9 to TRBJ2-6; no reliable D call. Germline loops: CDR1 SEHNR, CDR2 FQNEAQ (reference sequence). V was cut by 3 bases and J by 2 bases, with 8 bases left in between. The CDR3 loop spans 15 amino acids. The CDR3 loop reads CASSFPEPGANVLTF. CDR3 in DNA: TGTGCCAGCAGCTTCCCAGAACCTGGGGCCAACGTCCTGACTTTC.

V and J are TRBV11-3 and TRBJ2-7; 8 nucleotides match TRBD2. V was clipped by 0 bases and J by 7 bases; unmatched bases: 8. Germline-derived CDR1 and CDR2 are SGHNT and YENEEA. This CDR3 is 15 amino acids long. The CDR3 reads CASSLELAGWDEQYF. The DNA of the CDR3 is TGTGCCAGCAGCTTAGAATTAGCGGGATGGGATGAGCAGTACTTC. The full variable domain, with the rest looked up from reference TRBV11-3 and TRBJ2-7, is EAGVVQSPRYKIIEKKQPVAFWCNPISGHNTLYWYLQNLGQGPELLIRYENEEAVDDSQLPKDRFSAERLKGVDSTLKIQPAELGDSAVYLCASSLELAGWDEQYFGPGTRLTVT.